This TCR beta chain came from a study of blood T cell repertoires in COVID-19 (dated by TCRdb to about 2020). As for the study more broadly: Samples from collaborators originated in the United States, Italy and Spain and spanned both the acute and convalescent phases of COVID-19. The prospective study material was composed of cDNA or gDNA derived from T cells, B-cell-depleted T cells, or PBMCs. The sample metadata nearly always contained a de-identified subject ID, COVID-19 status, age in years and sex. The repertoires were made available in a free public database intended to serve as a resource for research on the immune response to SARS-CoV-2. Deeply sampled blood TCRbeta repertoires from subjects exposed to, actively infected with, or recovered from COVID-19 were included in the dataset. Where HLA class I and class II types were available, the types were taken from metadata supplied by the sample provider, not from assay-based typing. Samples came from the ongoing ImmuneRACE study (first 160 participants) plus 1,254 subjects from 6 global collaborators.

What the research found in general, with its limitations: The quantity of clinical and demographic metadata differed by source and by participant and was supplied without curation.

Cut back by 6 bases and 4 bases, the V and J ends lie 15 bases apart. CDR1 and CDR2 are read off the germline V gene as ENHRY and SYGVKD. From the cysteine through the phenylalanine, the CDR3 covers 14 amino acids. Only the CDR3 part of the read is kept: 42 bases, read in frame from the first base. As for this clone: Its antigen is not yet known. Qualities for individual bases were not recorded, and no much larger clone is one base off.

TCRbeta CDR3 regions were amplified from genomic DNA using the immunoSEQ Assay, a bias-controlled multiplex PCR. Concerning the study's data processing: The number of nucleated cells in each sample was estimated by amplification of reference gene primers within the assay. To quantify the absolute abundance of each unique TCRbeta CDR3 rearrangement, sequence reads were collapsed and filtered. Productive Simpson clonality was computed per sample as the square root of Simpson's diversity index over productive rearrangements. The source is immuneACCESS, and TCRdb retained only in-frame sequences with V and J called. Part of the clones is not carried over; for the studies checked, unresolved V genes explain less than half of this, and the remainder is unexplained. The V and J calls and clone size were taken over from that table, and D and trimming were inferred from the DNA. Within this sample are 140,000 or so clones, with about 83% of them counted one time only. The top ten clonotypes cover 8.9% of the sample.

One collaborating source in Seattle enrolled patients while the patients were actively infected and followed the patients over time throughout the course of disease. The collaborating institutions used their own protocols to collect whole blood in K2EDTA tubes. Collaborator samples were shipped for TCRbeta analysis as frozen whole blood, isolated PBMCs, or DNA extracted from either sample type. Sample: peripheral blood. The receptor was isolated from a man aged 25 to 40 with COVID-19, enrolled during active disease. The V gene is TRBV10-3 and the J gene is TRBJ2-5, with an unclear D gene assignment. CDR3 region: CAISAPPSPETQYF. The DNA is TGTGCCATCAGCGCGCCCCCATCCCCAGAGACCCAGTACTTC.